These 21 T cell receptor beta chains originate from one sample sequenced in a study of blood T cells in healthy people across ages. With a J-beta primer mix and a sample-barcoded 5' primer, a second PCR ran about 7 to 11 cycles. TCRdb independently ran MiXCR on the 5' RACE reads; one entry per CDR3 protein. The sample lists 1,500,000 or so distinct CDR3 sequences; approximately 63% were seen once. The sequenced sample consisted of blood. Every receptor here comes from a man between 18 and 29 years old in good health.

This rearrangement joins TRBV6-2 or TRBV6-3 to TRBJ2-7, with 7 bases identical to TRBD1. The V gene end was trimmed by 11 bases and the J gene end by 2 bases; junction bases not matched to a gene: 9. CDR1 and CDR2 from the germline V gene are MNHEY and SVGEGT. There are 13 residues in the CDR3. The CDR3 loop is CAGAGTETYEQYF. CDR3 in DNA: TGTGCCGGAGCCGGGACAGAAACCTACGAGCAGTACTTC.

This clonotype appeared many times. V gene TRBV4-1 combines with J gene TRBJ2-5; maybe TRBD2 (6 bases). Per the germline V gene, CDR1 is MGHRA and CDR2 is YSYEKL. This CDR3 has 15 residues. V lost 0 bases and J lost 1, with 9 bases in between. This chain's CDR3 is CASSQDRTTQETQYF. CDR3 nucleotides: TGCGCCAGCAGCCAAGATCGGACTACCCAAGAGACCCAGTACTTC.

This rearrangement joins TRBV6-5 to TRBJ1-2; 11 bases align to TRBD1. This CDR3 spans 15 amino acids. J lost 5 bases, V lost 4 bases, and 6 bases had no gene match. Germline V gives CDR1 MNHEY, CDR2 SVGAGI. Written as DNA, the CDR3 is TGTGCCAGCAGTTGGAACGGACAGGGGGCTTATGGCTACACCTTC. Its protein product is CASSWNGQGAYGYTF.

The CDR3 protein is CASSSPKSSETQYF. The CDR3 nucleotides read TGTGCCAGCAGCTCCCCGAAGTCATCAGAGACCCAGTACTTC. This chain uses TRBV7-9 with TRBJ2-5; D remains ambiguous. Deletions cut 4 bases from V and 4 bases from J, with 13 bases between. Germline values: CDR1 SEHNR, CDR2 FQNEAQ (reference sequence). This CDR3 is 14 amino acids long.

CDR3 in amino acids: CASSELFRSEQFF. The CDR3 DNA follows: TGCGCCAGCAGTGAGCTTTTCAGATCAGAGCAGTTCTTC. The chain joins TRBV10-1 to TRBJ2-1, with D hard to call. The CDR3 has 13 amino acids. Germline V gene sequence: CDR1 WNHNN, CDR2 SYGVQD (reference sequence). The V end lost 2 bases, the J end lost 10 bases, and 12 bases lay between the germline ends.

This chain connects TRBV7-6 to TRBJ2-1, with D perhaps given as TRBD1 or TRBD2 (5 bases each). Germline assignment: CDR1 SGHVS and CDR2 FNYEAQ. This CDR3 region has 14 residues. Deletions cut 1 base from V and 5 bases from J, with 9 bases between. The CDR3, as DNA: TGTGCCAGCAGCTTAGTCCAGGGAGACAATGAGCAGTTCTTC. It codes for CASSLVQGDNEQFF.

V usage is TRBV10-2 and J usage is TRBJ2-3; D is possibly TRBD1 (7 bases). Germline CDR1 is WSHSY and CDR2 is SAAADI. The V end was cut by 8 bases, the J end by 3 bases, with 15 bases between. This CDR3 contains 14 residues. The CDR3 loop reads CASGSQGRTDTQYF. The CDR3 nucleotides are TGCGCCAGCGGATCACAGGGGAGGACAGATACGCAGTATTTT.

The CDR3 coding sequence is TGCGCCAGCAGCCAAGACCCTCAGGGGCCTGACTCTGGAAACACCATATATTTT. It encodes CASSQDPQGPDSGNTIYF. V is TRBV4-1 and J is TRBJ1-3; D is possibly TRBD1 (6 bases). The CDR3 has 18 residues. From germline, CDR1 is MGHRA and CDR2 YSYEKL. V was clipped by 0 bases and J by 0 bases, with 15 bases between them.

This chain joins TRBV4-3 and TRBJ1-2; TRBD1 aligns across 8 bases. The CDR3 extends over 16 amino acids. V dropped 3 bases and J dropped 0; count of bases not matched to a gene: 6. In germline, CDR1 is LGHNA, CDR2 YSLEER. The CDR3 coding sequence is TGCGCCAGCAGCCAGGAGGGACAGGCTACTAACTATGGCTACACCTTC. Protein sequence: CASSQEGQATNYGYTF.

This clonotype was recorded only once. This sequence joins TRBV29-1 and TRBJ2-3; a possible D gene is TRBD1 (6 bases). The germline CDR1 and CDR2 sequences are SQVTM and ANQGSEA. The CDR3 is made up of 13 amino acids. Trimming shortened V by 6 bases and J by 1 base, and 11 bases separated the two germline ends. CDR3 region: CSVDRIRTDTQYF. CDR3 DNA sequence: TGCAGCGTAGACAGGATTCGCACAGATACGCAGTATTTT.

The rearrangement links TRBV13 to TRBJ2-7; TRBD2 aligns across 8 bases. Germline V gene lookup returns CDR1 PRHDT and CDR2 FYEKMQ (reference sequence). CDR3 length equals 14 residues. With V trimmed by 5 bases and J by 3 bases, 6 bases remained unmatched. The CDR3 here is CASSISGILYEQYF. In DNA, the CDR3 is TGTGCCAGCAGCATTAGCGGGATTCTCTACGAGCAGTACTTC. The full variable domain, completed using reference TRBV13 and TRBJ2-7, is AAGVIQSPRHLIKEKRETATLKCYPIPRHDTVYWYQQGPGQDPQFLISFYEKMQSDKGSIPDRFSAQQFSDYHSELNMSSLELGDSALYFCASSISGILYEQYFGPGTRLTVT.

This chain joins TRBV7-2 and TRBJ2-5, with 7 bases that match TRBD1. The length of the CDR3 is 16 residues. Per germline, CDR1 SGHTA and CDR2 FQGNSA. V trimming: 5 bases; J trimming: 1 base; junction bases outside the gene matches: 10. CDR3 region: CASSLGQTLIQETQYF. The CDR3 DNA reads TGTGCCAGCAGCCTGGGACAGACACTAATCCAAGAGACCCAGTACTTC. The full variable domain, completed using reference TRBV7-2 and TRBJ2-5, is GAGVSQSPSNKVTEKGKDVELRCDPISGHTALYWYRQSLGQGLEFLIYFQGNSAPDKSGLPSDRFSAERTGGSVSTLTIQRTQQEDSAVYLCASSLGQTLIQETQYFGPGTRLLVL.

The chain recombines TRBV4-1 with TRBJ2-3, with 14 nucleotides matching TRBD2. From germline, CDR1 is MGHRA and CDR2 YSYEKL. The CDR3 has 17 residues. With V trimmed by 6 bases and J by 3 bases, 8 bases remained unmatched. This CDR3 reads CASSLSGLAGGTDTQYF. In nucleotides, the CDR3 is TGCGCCAGCAGTTTGTCCGGACTAGCGGGAGGAACAGATACGCAGTATTTT.

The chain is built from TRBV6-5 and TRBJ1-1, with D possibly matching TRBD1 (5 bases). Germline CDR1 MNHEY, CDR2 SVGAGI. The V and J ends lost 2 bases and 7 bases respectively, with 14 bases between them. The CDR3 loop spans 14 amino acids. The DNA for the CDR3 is TGTGCCAGCAGTTACGTCGGGGGTAGGATTGAAGCTTTCTTT. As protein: CASSYVGGRIEAFF.

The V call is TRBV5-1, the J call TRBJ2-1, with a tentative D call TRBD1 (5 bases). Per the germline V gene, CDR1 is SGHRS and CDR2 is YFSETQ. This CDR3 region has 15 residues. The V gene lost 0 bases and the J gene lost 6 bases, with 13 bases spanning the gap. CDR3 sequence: CASSLEGFEANEQFF. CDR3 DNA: TGCGCCAGCAGCTTGGAGGGGTTTGAGGCCAATGAGCAGTTCTTC.

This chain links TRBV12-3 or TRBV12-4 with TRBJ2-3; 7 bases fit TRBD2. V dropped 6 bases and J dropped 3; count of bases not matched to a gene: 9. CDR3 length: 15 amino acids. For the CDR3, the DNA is TGTGCCAGCAGCCCGGGGGAGGGCCCGACAGATACGCAGTATTTT. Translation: CASSPGEGPTDTQYF.

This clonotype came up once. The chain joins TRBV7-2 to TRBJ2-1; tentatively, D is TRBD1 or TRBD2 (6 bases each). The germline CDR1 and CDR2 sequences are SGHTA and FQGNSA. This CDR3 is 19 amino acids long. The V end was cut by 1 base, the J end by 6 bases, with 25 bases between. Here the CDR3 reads CASSLELGAWGAVSNEQFF. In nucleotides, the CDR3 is TGTGCCAGCAGCTTAGAGTTAGGGGCTTGGGGGGCGGTGAGCAATGAGCAGTTCTTC.

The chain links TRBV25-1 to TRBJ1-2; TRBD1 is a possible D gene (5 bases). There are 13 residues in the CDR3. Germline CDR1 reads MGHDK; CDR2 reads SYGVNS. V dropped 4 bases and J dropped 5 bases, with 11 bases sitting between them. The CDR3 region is CASSGARGYGYTF. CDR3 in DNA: TGTGCCAGCAGTGGGGCTAGGGGTTATGGCTACACCTTC.

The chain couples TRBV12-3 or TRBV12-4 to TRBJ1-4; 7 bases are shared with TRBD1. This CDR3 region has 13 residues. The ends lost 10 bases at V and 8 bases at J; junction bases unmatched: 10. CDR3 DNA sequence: TGTGCCACCTCTGCGGCAGGGGGGGAAAAACTGTTTTTT. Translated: CATSAAGGEKLFF.

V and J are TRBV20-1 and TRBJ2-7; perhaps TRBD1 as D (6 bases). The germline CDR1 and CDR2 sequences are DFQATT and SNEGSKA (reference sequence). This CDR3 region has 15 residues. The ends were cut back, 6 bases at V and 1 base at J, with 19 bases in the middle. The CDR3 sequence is CSAPGEAGDSYEQYF. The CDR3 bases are TGCAGTGCCCCCGGCGAGGCAGGGGATTCCTACGAGCAGTACTTC.

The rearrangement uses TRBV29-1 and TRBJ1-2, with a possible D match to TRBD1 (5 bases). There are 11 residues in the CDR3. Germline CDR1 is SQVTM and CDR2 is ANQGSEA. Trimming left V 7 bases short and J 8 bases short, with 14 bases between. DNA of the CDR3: TGCAGCGCTGATGGAGGGGACGGCTACACCTTC. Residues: CSADGGDGYTF.